This is a list of T cell receptor beta chains from one sample in a study of blood T cell repertoires in COVID-19. The repertoire was sequenced with immunoSEQ multiplex PCR; TCRdb's copy has only in-frame clones and lacks some. Among 150,000 to 170,000 clones listed, around 85% were seen once. Sequencing was carried out using peripheral blood. Receptors were obtained from a man aged 55-75 years with COVID-19, enrolled during active disease. The CDR3 runs from the conserved cysteine through the conserved F or W. A D gene is named only where the DNA matches it firmly. Clone size, where shown, is once, few, many, or a class for clones that have expanded.

TRBV4-3	TRBD1	once	TRBJ1-1	TGCGCCAGCAGCCTTACTGGACAGGGTCTGAAGACTGAAGCTTTCTTT	CASSLTGQGLKTEAFF
TRBV27	-	-	TRBJ1-5	TGTGCCAGCAGTTTAGGACAGAGTAGCAATCAGCCCCAGCATTTT	CASSLGQSSNQPQHF
TRBV19	-	once	TRBJ1-6	TGTGCCAGTAAATCCGGGTTCAATCCTAATTCACCCCTCCACTTT	CASKSGFNPNSPLHF
TRBV5-5	TRBD2	-	TRBJ2-5	TGTGCCAGCAGCTTGGGGACTAGCGGGGCCTCTTACTTC	CASSLGTSGASYF
TRBV12-3/TRBV12-4	TRBD1	-	TRBJ1-1	TGTGCCAGCAGTATCTCGACAGGGGCTGAAGCTTTCTTT	CASSISTGAEAFF
TRBV6-5	-	once	TRBJ2-5	TGTGCCAGCAGTTATGCACAGGGAATAGAGACCCAGTACTTC	CASSYAQGIETQYF
TRBV3-1/TRBV3-2	-	-	TRBJ2-7	TGTGCCAGCAGCCCCTGGACGGGAAGCTCCTACGAGCAGTACTTC	CASSPWTGSSYEQYF
TRBV19	-	-	TRBJ1-1	TGTGCCAGTAGTAGGGCACTCCATATGAACACTGAAGCTTTCTTT	CASSRALHMNTEAFF
TRBV18	-	-	TRBJ2-7	TGTGCCAGCTCACCACGCATAGCAAGGGGTTCCTACGAGCAGTACTTC	CASSPRIARGSYEQYF
TRBV19	-	-	TRBJ1-2	TGTGCCAGTAGTAATAACCGCGCTAACTATGGCTACACCTTC	CASSNNRANYGYTF
TRBV11-3	TRBD1	-	TRBJ1-4	TGTGCCAGCAGTCTTGACGGGACAGGGTATGAAAAACTGTTTTTT	CASSLDGTGYEKLFF
TRBV19	-	-	TRBJ1-1	TGTGCCAGTATTAGGACTCGGTCGGGGGCTGAAGCTTTCTTT	CASIRTRSGAEAFF
TRBV11-2	-	-	TRBJ2-7	TGTGCCAGCAGCCCGATCCGGGTAGCCTACGAGCAGTACTTC	CASSPIRVAYEQYF
TRBV5-1	-	-	TRBJ1-3	TGCGCCAGCAGCTCCCCAGAGGGCTCCATCACCCACTCTGGAAACACCATATATTTT	CASSSPEGSITHSGNTIYF
TRBV11-3	-	-	TRBJ2-1	TGTGCCAGCAGCGTCGGGAGCGGATTAAATGAGCAGTTCTTC	CASSVGSGLNEQFF
TRBV9	-	few	TRBJ2-1	TGTGCCAGCAGCGTTGACGGGAGCGGCTACAATGAGCAGTTCTTC	CASSVDGSGYNEQFF
TRBV18	-	-	TRBJ2-3	TGTGCCAGCTCACAGAGTCAGGGAACAGATACGCAGTATTTT	CASSQSQGTDTQYF
TRBV7-2	-	-	TRBJ1-3	TGTGCCAGCAGCTCGTACAGGGCTGGAAACACCATATATTTT	CASSSYRAGNTIYF
TRBV6-6	TRBD1	-	TRBJ1-5	TGTGCCAGCAGCCGACAGGGCGGTGATCAGCCCCAGCATTTT	CASSRQGGDQPQHF
TRBV7-8	TRBD1	-	TRBJ1-5	TGTGCCAGCAGCTTAGGGGACAGGAGCAATCAGCCCCAGCATTTT	CASSLGDRSNQPQHF
TRBV5-1	-	-	TRBJ1-3	TGCGCCAGCAGCCCTAACGATGGAGGAGGGGGAAACACCATATATTTT	CASSPNDGGGGNTIYF
TRBV2	-	few	TRBJ2-1	TGTGCCAGCAGTTCTCAGGGAATTTCCTACAATGAGCAGTTCTTC	CASSSQGISYNEQFF